This entry features one T cell receptor beta chain sequence. This record belongs to a study of blood T cell repertoires in COVID-19. Study background: COVID-19 samples collected from the United States, Italy and Spain covered acute and convalescent phases.

Per the original data handling: By means of reference gene primer amplification, nucleated cell counts were estimated. Repertoires were generated with immunoSEQ multiplex PCR, while TCRdb's copy carries only in-frame clones and drops some. The V and J calls and clone size come from that table; D and trimming were worked out from the DNA. The profile shows 87,000 or so clones, roughly 87% of them singletons. The V end was cut by 5 bases, the J end by 3 bases, with 17 bases between. From germline, CDR1 is GTSNPN and CDR2 SVGIG (reference sequence). The CDR3 extends over 14 amino acids. The V call is TRBV30, the J call TRBJ2-7, with D perhaps TRBD2 (6 bases). Input material: peripheral blood. The receptor comes from a woman of 80 years or more with acute or convalescent COVID-19. CDR3 loop: CAWAGFPFRYEQYF. In DNA, the CDR3 is TGTGCCTGGGCGGGATTCCCCTTCCGCTACGAGCAGTACTTC.